Below, 25 T cell receptor beta chains from the same sample are listed, as sequenced in a study of blood T cell repertoires in COVID-19 (dated by TCRdb to the early 2020s). Library construction relied on the immunoSEQ multiplex PCR assay. The clones in this table, taken by TCRdb from immuneACCESS, are in-frame only. Not every clone is retained; where verified, under half of the shortfall comes from an unresolved V gene, and the cause of the rest is unknown. This sample holds about 58,000 clones; approximately 85% were observed only once. The ten largest clones take up around 15% of the sample. Input material: peripheral blood. Receptor source: a human donor in a cohort sampled during active COVID-19.

J is TRBJ2-1 and V is TRBV2, with TRBD1 identical over 7 bases. With 5 bases clipped from V and 10 bases from J, the junction kept 14 bases outside the gene matches. The germline V gene has CDR1 SNHLY and CDR2 FYNNEI. This CDR3 is 15 amino acids long. The CDR3 loop is CASSSGQKAPGEQFF. The CDR3 bases are TGTGCCAGCAGTTCGGGACAGAAAGCGCCAGGCGAGCAGTTCTTC.

This chain connects TRBV7-2 to TRBJ2-2, with D unresolved. CDR1 and CDR2 (germline): SGHTA, FQGNSA. The CDR3 runs to 15 residues. With 1 base removed from V and 0 bases from J, the gap between germline ends came to 6 bases. As DNA, the CDR3 is TGTGCCAGCAGCTTAGAGACATCGAACACCGGGGAGCTGTTTTTT. It translates to CASSLETSNTGELFF.

The rearrangement joins TRBV28 to TRBJ1-3; D perhaps matches TRBD1 (5 bases). This CDR3 is 15 amino acids long. Trimming took off 4 bases at V and 3 bases at J, with 13 bases between the two ends. CDR1 and CDR2 from the germline V gene are MDHEN and SYDVKM. In DNA form, the CDR3 reads TGTGCCAGCAGTTCGCAGGGATCTGATGGAAACACCATATATTTT. This gives the protein CASSSQGSDGNTIYF.

V usage is TRBV7-9 and J usage is TRBJ1-2, with D possibly TRBD1 on 5 matching bases. The CDR3 runs 12 residues. Trimming left V 5 bases short and J 4 bases short, with 8 bases between. Germline CDR1 SEHNR, CDR2 FQNEAQ (reference sequence). The CDR3 DNA reads as TGTGCCAGCAGCCGAGACAGCTATGGCTACACCTTC. As protein: CASSRDSYGYTF.

This chain links TRBV19 with TRBJ1-5; the match to TRBD1 covers 7 bases. The V segment lost 3 bases and the J segment 3 bases; nucleotides outside the gene matches: 11. CDR1 is LNHDA, CDR2 SQIVND, per germline (reference sequence). This CDR3 contains 17 residues. The CDR3 DNA is TGTGCCAGTAGTATCAGAACCAACAGGGGTCCCAATCAGCCCCAGCATTTT. This sequence encodes CASSIRTNRGPNQPQHF.

The chain carries TRBV19 and TRBJ1-6; 9 bases are a match to TRBD1. Trimming cost V 6 bases and J 8 bases; bases outside gene matches: 8. Germline CDR1 is LNHDA and CDR2 is SQIVND (reference sequence). The CDR3 is made up of 15 amino acids. CDR3 amino acids: CASRPPGQGYSPLHF. The CDR3 DNA reads TGTGCCAGTAGACCACCGGGACAGGGTTATTCACCCCTCCACTTT.

CDR3: CASSLSGDVSEQYF. In DNA, the CDR3 is TGTGCCAGCAGCCTCAGCGGGGACGTAAGCGAGCAGTACTTC. This rearrangement joins TRBV7-2 to TRBJ2-7, with 7 bases aligning to TRBD2. The CDR3 has 14 residues. The germline gives CDR1 SGHTA, CDR2 FQGNSA. Trimming at V came to 5 bases and at J to 6 bases, leaving 10 bases not matched to a gene.

The chain couples TRBV19 to TRBJ2-3; the match to TRBD2 covers 9 bases. Unmatched junction bases numbered 8, after V lost 5 bases and J lost 5 bases. The CDR3 sequence is 15 residues long. Germline V lookup: CDR1 LNHDA, CDR2 SQIVND (reference sequence). CDR3 sequence reads: CASSALAGARDTQYF. CDR3 coding DNA: TGTGCCAGTAGTGCGTTAGCGGGAGCCAGAGATACGCAGTATTTT.

The chain uses TRBV28 and TRBJ1-5; D is perhaps TRBD1 (6 bases). CDR3 length equals 15 residues. CDR1 MDHEN and CDR2 SYDVKM come from the germline V gene. V shed 3 bases and J shed 0 bases, with 9 bases lying between them. The CDR3 region is CASSLQGYSNQPQHF. Here the CDR3 DNA reads TGTGCCAGCAGTTTGCAGGGGTATAGCAATCAGCCCCAGCATTTT.

The chain links TRBV5-1 to TRBJ2-7; 11 bases line up with TRBD2. Germline trimming cut 3 bases from V and 2 bases from J; bases unmatched to any gene: 7. CDR1 is SGHRS and CDR2 is YFSETQ in the germline V gene. The CDR3 length is 16 residues. CDR3 loop: CASSSTILAGAYEQYF. The DNA of the CDR3 is TGCGCCAGCAGCTCTACCATACTAGCGGGAGCCTACGAGCAGTACTTC.

The CDR3 loop reads CASSYQANTGELFF. The CDR3 region has the DNA TGTGCCAGCAGTTACCAGGCGAACACCGGGGAGCTGTTTTTT. The gene calls are TRBV6-5 and TRBJ2-2; D ambiguous. This CDR3 is built from 14 residues. The germline V gene encodes CDR1 MNHEY and CDR2 SVGAGI. V was cut by 2 bases and J by 0 bases, with 4 bases left in between.

The rearrangement joins TRBV6-2 or TRBV6-3 to TRBJ1-3, with 8 nucleotides matching TRBD1. The CDR3 consists of 16 residues. Germline V CDR1 and CDR2: MNHEY, SVGEGT. Losses at the gene ends were 6 bases for V and 4 bases for J; bases not matched to a gene: 11. The CDR3 nucleotides are TGTGCCAGCAGCCCTTGGACAGGGTCTCCCGGAAACACCATATATTTT. Translation gives CASSPWTGSPGNTIYF.

This chain connects TRBV5-4 to TRBJ2-3; 11 positions match TRBD2. The CDR3 runs 15 residues. V lost 4 bases, J lost 3 bases, and 4 bases stayed unmatched. The germline CDR1 and CDR2 sequences are SGHNT and YYREEE (reference sequence). The CDR3 region is CASSPGTSGTDTQYF. Written as DNA, the CDR3 is TGTGCCAGCAGCCCGGGGACTAGCGGAACAGATACGCAGTATTTT.

The chain links TRBV11-2 to TRBJ2-7, with 10 bases fitting TRBD1. This CDR3 region has 14 residues. J was trimmed by 2 bases and V by 6 bases; bases with no gene match: 4. Germline V lookup: CDR1 SGHAT, CDR2 FQNNGV. The CDR3 region has the DNA TGTGCCAGCAGTCCCGGGACAGGGGCCTACGAGCAGTACTTC. It encodes CASSPGTGAYEQYF.

J is TRBJ2-3 and V is TRBV5-1; 11 bases are a match to TRBD2. Germline CDR1 reads SGHRS; CDR2 reads YFSETQ. CDR3 length: 16 residues. V gave up 5 bases and J gave up 2 bases; unmatched junction bases: 7. CDR3 DNA: TGCGCCAGCAGTTTGACTAGCGGGGTATTCACAGATACGCAGTATTTT. It is translated as CASSLTSGVFTDTQYF.

This chain connects TRBV11-1 to TRBJ1-1; the D is unclear. Germline CDR1 is SGHAT and CDR2 is FQDESV (reference sequence). There are 12 residues in the CDR3. Trimming took off 5 bases at V and 2 bases at J, with 6 bases between the two ends. DNA for the CDR3: TGTGCCAGCAGCCCTAAAAACACTGAAGCTTTCTTT. It translates to CASSPKNTEAFF.

V usage is TRBV5-1 and J usage is TRBJ2-3; D unclear. Germline CDR1 is SGHRS and CDR2 is YFSETQ. Deletions cut 4 bases from V and 0 bases from J, with 12 bases between. The CDR3 consists of 15 residues. The CDR3 loop reads CASSLLPRSTDTQYF. CDR3 nucleotides: TGCGCCAGCAGCCTCCTCCCCCGGAGCACAGATACGCAGTATTTT.

CDR3 sequence (DNA): TGCGCCAGCAGCCCGACAGGGCCAGATACGCAGTATTTT. Translated, it gives CASSPTGPDTQYF. V is TRBV5-1 and J is TRBJ2-3; 7 positions agree with TRBD1. The CDR3 spans 13 residues. Per the germline V gene, CDR1 is SGHRS and CDR2 is YFSETQ. Trimming removed 4 bases from V and 4 bases from J; junction bases left unmatched: 3.

The rearrangement links TRBV4-1 to TRBJ1-5; 10 bases fit TRBD1. Per the germline V gene, CDR1 is MGHRA and CDR2 is YSYEKL. V lost 3 bases and J lost 6; bases outside the gene matches: 8. The CDR3 has 16 residues. CDR3 sequence (DNA): TGCGCCAGCAGCCAGCCCGGGACAGGGGACAGTCAGCCCCAGCATTTT. Amino acids: CASSQPGTGDSQPQHF.

This rearrangement joins TRBV28 to TRBJ1-3; TRBD1 aligns across 10 bases. With V trimmed by 6 bases and J by 0 bases, 11 bases remained unmatched. Looked up from germline, CDR1 is MDHEN and CDR2 is SYDVKM. CDR3 size: 18 residues. The CDR3 spells CASSPPLWTGGSGNTIYF. CDR3 in DNA: TGTGCCAGCAGCCCTCCTCTTTGGACAGGGGGCTCTGGAAACACCATATATTTT.

V usage is TRBV7-8 and J usage is TRBJ2-7; 8 bases are shared with TRBD2. CDR1 and CDR2 (germline): SGHVS, FQNEAQ. Germline trimming cut 1 base from V and 0 bases from J; bases unmatched to any gene: 2. This CDR3 contains 15 residues. The DNA of the CDR3 is TGTGCCAGCAGCTTAGAGGGGACTAGCTCCTACGAGCAGTACTTC. It translates to CASSLEGTSSYEQYF.

This chain links TRBV19 with TRBJ1-4; D remains unclear. Germline V gene sequence: CDR1 LNHDA, CDR2 SQIVND (reference sequence). The CDR3 consists of 14 residues. Trimming left V 8 bases short and J 7 bases short, with 17 bases between. The CDR3 region has the DNA TGTGCCAGTGGCCCCGGGGATGTCGGTGAAAAACTGTTTTTT. Translating gives CASGPGDVGEKLFF.

The V call is TRBV7-9, the J call TRBJ1-1; D gene unclear. CDR1 SEHNR and CDR2 FQNEAQ come from the germline V gene (reference sequence). Trimming removed 6 bases at V and 0 bases at J, with 8 bases between. This CDR3 has 13 residues. The CDR3, as DNA: TGTGCCAGCAGTTCCAGGCTGAACACTGAAGCTTTCTTT. Translated, it gives CASSSRLNTEAFF.

V gene TRBV7-9 combines with J gene TRBJ1-1; D gene unclear. The V gene lost 5 bases and the J gene lost 5 bases, with 6 bases spanning the gap. The CDR3 contains 11 residues. CDR1 SEHNR and CDR2 FQNEAQ come from the germline V gene (reference sequence). CDR3 DNA: TGTGCCAGCAGCCCCGGGACTGAAGCTTTCTTT. The encoded protein is CASSPGTEAFF. Full variable domain (outside the CDR3, taken from reference TRBV7-9 and TRBJ1-1): DTGVSQNPRHKITKRGQNVTFRCDPISEHNRLYWYRQTLGQGPEFLTYFQNEAQLEKSRLLSDRFSAERPKGSFSTLEIQRTEQGDSAMYLCASSPGTEAFFGQGTRLTVV.

The chain couples TRBV11-3 to TRBJ2-7; 16 bases align to TRBD2. The J segment lost 1 base and the V segment lost 4 bases, leaving 7 bases of the junction unmatched. Germline V gene sequence: CDR1 SGHNT, CDR2 YENEEA. The CDR3 consists of 18 residues. CDR3 bases: TGTGCCAGCAGCTCTGGGACTAGCGGGGGGGCCCGGTCCTACGAGCAGTACTTC. It encodes CASSSGTSGGARSYEQYF.